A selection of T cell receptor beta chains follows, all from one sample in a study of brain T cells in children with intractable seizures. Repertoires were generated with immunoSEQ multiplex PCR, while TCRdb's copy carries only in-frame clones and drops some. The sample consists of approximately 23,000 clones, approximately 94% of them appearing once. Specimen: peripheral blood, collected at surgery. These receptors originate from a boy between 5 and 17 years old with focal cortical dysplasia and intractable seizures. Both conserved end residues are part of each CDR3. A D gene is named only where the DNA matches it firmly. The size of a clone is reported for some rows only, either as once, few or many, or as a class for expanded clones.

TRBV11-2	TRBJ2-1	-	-	CASSLLGEQFF	TGTGCCAGCAGCCTACTAGGTGAGCAGTTCTTC
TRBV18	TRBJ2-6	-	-	CASSPFSGANVLTF	TGTGCCAGCTCACCCTTCTCTGGGGCCAACGTCCTGACTTTC
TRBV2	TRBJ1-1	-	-	CASSEIKAFF	TGTGCCAGCAGTGAAATTAAGGCTTTCTTT
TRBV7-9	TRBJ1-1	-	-	CASSPREGGARTEAFF	TGTGCCAGCAGCCCCCGAGAGGGGGGCGCGAGGACTGAAGCTTTCTTT
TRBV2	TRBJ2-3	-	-	CASGSGTLRDTQYF	TGTGCCAGCGGATCCGGGACCCTGCGAGATACGCAGTATTTT
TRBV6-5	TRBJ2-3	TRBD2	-	CASSPGTSGKDTQYF	TGTGCCAGCAGCCCCGGGACTAGCGGGAAAGATACGCAGTATTTT
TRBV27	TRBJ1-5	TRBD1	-	CASSSRPGTGGKPQHF	TGTGCCAGCAGTTCCAGACCTGGGACAGGGGGAAAGCCCCAGCATTTT
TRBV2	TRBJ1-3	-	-	CASSGRDSGNTIYF	TGTGCCAGCAGTGGGCGTGACTCTGGAAACACCATATATTTT
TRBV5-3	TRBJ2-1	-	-	CARSFLSRDNEQFF	TGTGCCAGAAGCTTCTTATCGCGAGACAATGAGCAGTTCTTC
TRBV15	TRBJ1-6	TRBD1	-	CATSPDRDNSPLHF	TGTGCCACCAGCCCGGACAGGGACAATTCACCCCTCCACTTT
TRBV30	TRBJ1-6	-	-	CAWSKGAWGSPLHF	TGTGCCTGGAGTAAAGGGGCCTGGGGTTCACCCCTCCACTTT
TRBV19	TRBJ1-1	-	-	CASSLLGGKNTEAFF	TGTGCCAGTAGTCTCCTTGGGGGTAAGAACACTGAAGCTTTCTTT
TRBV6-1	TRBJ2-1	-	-	CASSEALGGAHEQFF	TGTGCCAGCAGTGAAGCATTAGGGGGGGCCCATGAGCAGTTCTTC
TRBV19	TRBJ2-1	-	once	CASSIGVASNEQFF	TGTGCCAGTAGTATCGGGGTAGCGAGCAATGAGCAGTTCTTC
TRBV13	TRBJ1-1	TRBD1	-	CASSRRTGIEAFF	TGTGCCAGCAGCCGTAGGACAGGAATCGAAGCTTTCTTT
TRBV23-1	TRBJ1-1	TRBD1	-	CASTLPLYETGWAYTWAFF	TGCGCCAGCACCCTCCCCCTGTATGAGACAGGGTGGGCCTACACTTGGGCTTTCTTT
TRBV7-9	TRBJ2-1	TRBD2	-	CASRGGRAEDEQFF	TGTGCCAGCCGTGGGGGGAGGGCCGAAGATGAGCAGTTCTTC
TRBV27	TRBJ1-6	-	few	CASSLYQGRNSPLHF	TGTGCCAGCAGTTTATATCAGGGGCGGAATTCACCCCTCCACTTT
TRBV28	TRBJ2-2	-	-	CASSFKAGRSGELFF	TGTGCCAGCAGTTTTAAGGCAGGAAGGTCCGGGGAGCTGTTTTTT
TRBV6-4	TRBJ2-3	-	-	CASRGGRGLADTQYF	TGTGCCAGCAGGGGGGGAAGGGGCCTCGCAGATACGCAGTATTTT
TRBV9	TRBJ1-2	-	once	CASSSRRTEISGGYTF	TGTGCCAGCAGCTCACGAAGGACAGAGATTTCGGGAGGCTACACCTTC
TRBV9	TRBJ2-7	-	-	CASSGGDNYEQYF	TGTGCCAGCAGCGGCGGGGACAACTACGAGCAGTACTTC
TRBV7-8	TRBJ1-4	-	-	CASSLAWGIGEKLFF	TGTGCCAGCAGCTTAGCATGGGGTATCGGAGAAAAACTGTTTTTT
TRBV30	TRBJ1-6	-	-	CAWRRTGTHSPLHF	TGTGCCTGGAGAAGAACCGGGACTCATTCACCCCTCCACTTT